Listed here are 2 T cell receptor beta chains from one sample, sequenced in a study of CD8+ T cells in alopecia areata. RNA was extracted and reverse transcribed into cDNA as the sequencing template. Produced via immunoSEQ multiplex PCR; TCRdb's table is partial and in-frame only. The repertoire includes under 250,000 clones, around three fifths of them detected once, and 0.45% sits in the top ten. This sample comprised CD4+ T cells sorted from blood, obtained at week 0. These receptors were obtained from a human donor with alopecia areata.

This clone was seen a few times. A read error is possible here, since a much larger clone lies one base away. This chain links TRBV6-6 with TRBJ2-3; D remains unclear. The CDR3 length is 11 residues. CDR1 and CDR2 from the germline V gene are MNHNY and SVGAGI (reference sequence). Trimming cost V 6 bases and J 2 bases, with 3 bases left between them. CDR3 amino acids: CASRSTDTQYF. The CDR3 DNA reads TGTGCCAGCAGGTCCACAGATACGCAGTATTTT.

The chain couples TRBV29-1 to TRBJ1-2; 8 bases are a match to TRBD1. This CDR3 contains 12 residues. After removal of 7 bases from V and 7 bases from J, the junction contained 8 bases not matched to a gene. Germline V CDR1 and CDR2: SQVTM, ANQGSEA. CDR3 DNA sequence: TGCAGCGCCTGGACAGGGAGGGGTGGCTACACCTTC. It specifies CSAWTGRGGYTF.